This T cell receptor (beta chain) was recorded in a study of shared clonotypes between healthy human individuals. Assay used: immunoSEQ multiplex PCR; TCRdb lists only in-frame clones, some missing. The sample yields 2 million to 2.5 million clones, approximately 95% seen once. Partitioning of CD4+ cells yielded a CD45RA+ naive subset and a CD45RA-negative memory subset. The sequencing sample was made of naive CD4+ T cells from PBMCs. Noted subset: CD45RA+ positively selected. This TCR derives from a man aged 18 to 30 in good health. Some clones in this sample may be carry-over from other donors' samples.

DNA for the CDR3: TGTGCCAGTAGTATAGGGTCCTCCCAGGGGGGCTTCAATCAGCCCCAGCATTTT. Translating gives CASSIGSSQGGFNQPQHF. The genes are TRBV19 and TRBJ1-5; 7 nucleotides match TRBD1. Germline V gene sequence: CDR1 LNHDA, CDR2 SQIVND (reference sequence). CDR3 length: 18 residues. With 1 base clipped from V and 3 bases from J, the junction kept 12 bases outside the gene matches. The whole variable domain, filled in from reference TRBV19 and TRBJ1-5, reads DGGITQSPKYLFRKEGQNVTLSCEQNLNHDAMYWYRQDPGQGLRLIYYSQIVNDFQKGDIAEGYSVSREKKESFPLTVTSAQKNPTAFYLCASSIGSSQGGFNQPQHFGDGTRLSIL.